Described below is a single T cell receptor beta chain sequence and its context. These data come from a study of blood T cell repertoires in COVID-19. As for the study in general: From the United States, Italy and Spain came samples of acute and convalescent COVID-19. In each case, the material was cDNA or gDNA derived from T cells, B-cell-depleted T cells, or PBMCs.

Germline loops: CDR1 MNHEY, CDR2 SMNVEV (reference sequence). The CDR3 has 12 amino acids. The V gene end was trimmed by 11 bases and the J gene end by 5 bases; junction bases not matched to a gene: 5. The protocol was immunoSEQ multiplex PCR, while the TCRdb copy is restricted to in-frame clones and leaves out a portion. The sample carries tens of thousands of clones, 75% to 90% recorded once. Input material: peripheral blood. The clonotype comes from a man older than 75 with acute or convalescent COVID-19. The chain couples TRBV27 to TRBJ1-4; 7 bases align to TRBD1. The CDR3 bases are TGTGCCCTCAGGGACAGAAATGAAAAACTGTTTTTT. Amino acids: CALRDRNEKLFF.